This TCR beta chain was sequenced during a study of CD8+ T cells in alopecia areata (dated by TCRdb to 2017 to 2018). At the level of the whole study: The treated patients took part in an open-label pilot trial in which moderate-to-severe alopecia areata was treated with oral tofacitinib at 5 to 10 mg twice daily. Patients stayed on tofacitinib for 6 to 18 months and then had 6 months of follow-up off drug so that delayed response and recurrence could be assessed. The SALT score, which quantifies the percentage of affected scalp surface area, was used to measure disease severity in treated patients. To study T cell clonal expansion in alopecia areata, the researchers applied high-throughput TCRbeta sequencing to both the C3H/HeJ mouse model and human patients. In humans, TCRbeta sequencing was performed on scalp tissue and on sorted CD4+ and CD8+ peripheral blood T cells from healthy controls and from patients with patchy or totalis/universalis alopecia areata. Tofacitinib-treated patients had biopsies at baseline and at 4 and 24 weeks of treatment, with a later scalp biopsy in several patients. Clonality in the scalp was compared among normal scalp (n=4), patchy alopecia areata scalp (n=8), and alopecia totalis/universalis scalp (n=8). RNA was obtained with the PAXgene miRNA kit for fixed scalp, the miRNeasy kit for PBMCs, and the RNeasy kit for mouse skin. Amplification of TCRbeta CDR3 regions was done by immunoSEQ multiplex PCR using 35 Vbeta forward primers and 13 Jbeta reverse primers. Points the paper makes about the study in general: Unlike mouse skin, which is dominated by gammadelta T cells, normal human skin has resident alphabeta T cells that are also sequenced, and this complicates analysis of the scalp TCR repertoire. The treated cohort was small, with a single nonresponder, so links between baseline CD8+ expansion and response need larger studies. Many expanded lesional clones were found to persist in scalp and blood during tofacitinib treatment, and relapse after treatment cessation may be partly explained by this persistence. Compared with normal scalp, lesional scalp, particularly in alopecia totalis/universalis, had higher clonality and more expanded CD8+ clones, which suggests antigenic drive. TCR sequences shared between patients were less clear than in mice, possibly partly because of HLA diversity in the patient population. Scalp clonality and the number of expanded CD8+ clones among the top 100 scalp clones were significantly decreased by tofacitinib.

The meaning of the sample's time point label: 4 weeks on oral tofacitinib. Taken with the paper, the label for treatment or condition translates to: oral pan-JAK inhibitor, 5-10 mg twice daily. Lesional scalp punch biopsies and peripheral blood were collected from alopecia areata patients. PBMCs were isolated by density centrifugation and stained for CD3, CD4 and CD8, and CD4+ and CD8+ T cells were sorted on a FACSAria. A remark on this clone: It has no known antigen specificity. No base qualities exist here, and no much larger clone lies one base off it.

V is cut by 2 bases and J by 6 bases, and the space between the germline ends is 13 bases. CDR1 and CDR2 were assigned from the germline V gene (reference sequence) as SGHNT and YYREEE. The CDR3 runs 14 residues from the cysteine to the phenylalanine. The only DNA kept is the CDR3, 42 bases in frame from the first base. Libraries came from the immunoSEQ multiplex PCR assay. RNA was extracted from all samples and reverse transcribed into cDNA as template for TCR sequencing. First-strand cDNA was synthesized using SuperScript III with a 2:1 mix of oligo-dT and random hexamers. A synthetic immune receptor repertoire was used to measure amplification bias, and any remaining bias was corrected computationally. The original methods were these. After raw reads were preprocessed to remove errors, the CDR3 was defined following IMGT conventions as running from the conserved cysteine to phenylalanine. Clonality was calculated as 1 minus Shannon entropy normalized by log2 of the number of productive unique TCRs. CD4 or CD8 identity of scalp clones was inferred by cross-referencing scalp TCRbeta sequences with sorted blood CD4 and CD8 repertoires. TCRdb provides this immuneACCESS table in a form limited to in-frame rearrangements. Some clones are lacking; in checked studies, under half of them reflect an unresolved V gene, and why the rest are absent is not known. V and J calls and clone size are copied from that table; D and trimming were computed from the DNA. The sample table holds roughly 180,000 clones, of which 45% to 75% were seen once. Less than 3.5% of the sample is taken by the ten largest.

The V and J genes are TRBV5-4 and TRBJ2-3; D gene: possibly TRBD2, on 6 matching bases. The clonotype comes from a human donor with alopecia areata. Material: CD4+ T cells sorted from blood, obtained at week 4, from a patient treated with tofacitinib. The bases read TGTGCCAGCAGCTTCCGGGACTCGGGGGATACGCAGTATTTT. Translation gives CASSFRDSGDTQYF.